This is a list of T cell receptor beta chains from one sample in a study of cytomegalovirus exposure and HLA in healthy donors. The assay was immunoSEQ multiplex PCR, and TCRdb's table has in-frame clones only and misses some. The sample has 160,000 or so clones; roughly 82% are singletons. Sequences were obtained from PBMCs. These TCRs come from a woman in her fifties or sixties in good health and CMV-seropositive. The CDR3 runs from the conserved cysteine through the conserved F or W. The D gene is left open where the match is weak. Size is stated for part of the rows, as once, few or many counts, or as a class when the clone is expanded.

>.|TRBV5-6|.|TRBJ2-1
CASSSRRRSSYNEQFF
TGTGCCAGCAGCTCGCGACGAAGGAGCTCCTACAATGAGCAGTTCTTC
>.|TRBV6-5|.|TRBJ1-4
CASSYMQGGEKLFF
TGTGCCAGCAGTTACATGCAGGGAGGTGAAAAACTGTTTTTT
>.|TRBV6-1|.|TRBJ2-7
CASRRFHPSSYEQYF
TGTGCCAGCAGGAGGTTCCACCCATCCTCCTACGAGCAGTACTTC
>.|TRBV4-3|once|TRBJ2-7
CASSQHEGGTQQYF
TGCGCCAGCAGCCAACACGAGGGGGGGACGCAGCAGTACTTC
>TRBD1|TRBV30|.|TRBJ1-5
CAWSVRGQGIQPQHF
TGTGCCTGGAGTGTACGGGGACAGGGGATTCAGCCCCAGCATTTT
>TRBD2|TRBV5-5|.|TRBJ2-7
CASSKGTSGAESYEQYF
TGTGCCAGCAGTAAGGGGACTAGCGGGGCCGAATCCTACGAGCAGTACTTC
>TRBD1|TRBV6-1|.|TRBJ2-7
CASRSTGQGPEQYF
TGTGCCAGCAGGTCGACGGGACAGGGACCCGAGCAGTACTTC
>TRBD1|TRBV7-2|.|TRBJ2-7
CASSPLTGPYEQYF
TGTGCCAGCAGCCCCTTGACAGGGCCGTACGAGCAGTACTTC
>.|TRBV5-6|.|TRBJ1-4
CASSSGDNEKLFF
TGTGCCAGCAGCTCCGGGGATAATGAAAAACTGTTTTTT
>TRBD1|TRBV5-6|.|TRBJ1-5
CASSQTGTGVQPQHF
TGTGCCAGCAGCCAAACCGGGACAGGGGTTCAGCCCCAGCATTTT
>.|TRBV4-2|once|TRBJ1-2
CASSQLQGAGYTF
TGTGCCAGCAGCCAACTCCAGGGCGCCGGCTACACCTTC
>TRBD1|TRBV19|.|TRBJ1-1
CASRGTGKAFF
TGTGCCAGTAGGGGGACAGGGAAAGCTTTCTTT
>.|TRBV2|.|TRBJ2-7
CASRAGLSRGYEQYF
TGTGCCAGCAGAGCGGGCCTAAGTAGGGGCTACGAGCAGTACTTC
>TRBD1|TRBV6-5|.|TRBJ1-5
CASRTRQGSNQPQHF
TGTGCCAGCAGGACTCGACAGGGTAGCAATCAGCCCCAGCATTTT
>.|TRBV7-3|.|TRBJ2-7
CASSLKVTGEQYF
TGTGCCAGCAGCTTAAAGGTCACGGGAGAGCAGTACTTC
>.|TRBV6-6|.|TRBJ1-2
CASTQGGGYTF
TGTGCCAGCACCCAAGGAGGAGGCTACACCTTC
>TRBD2|TRBV5-6|few|TRBJ2-7
CASSLGDYAYEQYF
TGTGCCAGCAGCTTGGGGGACTACGCCTACGAGCAGTACTTC
>TRBD1|TRBV4-1|.|TRBJ2-6
CASSHPRDRADGANVLTF
TGCGCCAGCAGCCATCCCAGGGACAGGGCGGATGGGGCCAACGTCCTGACTTTC
>.|TRBV12-2|.|TRBJ2-7
CASRFYTGGAWYF
TGTGCAAGTCGCTTTTACACCGGGGGAGCCTGGTACTTC
>.|TRBV7-7|.|TRBJ2-3
CASSLTGGTDTQYF
TGTGCCAGCTCCCTCACGGGGGGCACAGATACGCAGTATTTT
>TRBD1|TRBV7-6|once|TRBJ2-2
CASSYRGPDTGELFF
TGTGCCAGCAGTTACAGGGGGCCTGACACCGGGGAGCTGTTTTTT
>.|TRBV4-3|.|TRBJ2-3
CASSQESLPGGTDTQYF
TGCGCCAGCAGCCAAGAATCCCTACCGGGGGGCACAGATACGCAGTATTTT
>TRBD1|TRBV19|.|TRBJ2-7
CATARGMDYEQYF
TGTGCCACCGCCAGGGGGATGGACTACGAGCAGTACTTC
>.|TRBV27|.|TRBJ2-7
CASSGPSQDEQYF
TGTGCCAGCAGTGGCCCTTCTCAGGACGAGCAGTACTTC
>.|TRBV1|.|TRBJ1-2
CTSSPLGAYTF
TGCACCAGCAGCCCATTGGGGGCCTACACCTTC
>.|TRBV2|.|TRBJ1-6
CASRNRETSPLHF
TGTGCCAGCAGGAACCGAGAAACTTCACCCCTCCACTTT
>.|TRBV4-3|once|TRBJ1-1
CASSQEWGGAEAFF
TGCGCCAGCAGCCAAGAGTGGGGGGGTGCTGAAGCTTTCTTT
>TRBD2|TRBV7-2|.|TRBJ2-3
CASSNFASGAGTQYF
TGTGCCAGCAGCAACTTCGCTAGCGGGGCCGGTACGCAGTATTTT